The count of the clone carrying this TCR beta chain is one. What it recognizes is unknown. The data belong to a study of shared clonotypes between healthy human individuals. Study-wide findings and caveats: Sharing across a few donors was seen in roughly 5.2% of naive CD4 clonotypes.

Per sorted-subset replicate PCR, input was approximately 180 ng DNA, representing 30,000 or so T cell genomes. Assay: immunoSEQ multiplex PCR; the TCRdb copy retains only in-frame clones and omits some. In the table there are approximately 2.1 million clones, about 92% of which are singletons. The germline V gene encodes CDR1 LNHNV and CDR2 YYDKDF (reference sequence). Trimming cost V 6 bases and J 6 bases, with 13 bases left between them. The CDR3 length is 13 residues. Healthy HIV-negative adults with no recent acute infections or vaccinations were recruited as donors. Only Caucasian adults living in Nashville, Tennessee served as donors.

Specimen: naive CD4+ T cells from PBMCs. Subset here: CD45RA+ positively selected. This TCR was sampled from a man aged 18 to 30 in good health. Some clones in this sample may be carry-over from other donors' samples. The chain uses TRBV15 and TRBJ2-3; D is perhaps TRBD2 (5 bases). Here the CDR3 reads CATRLGVEDTQYF. The CDR3 DNA is TGTGCCACCAGGTTGGGAGTCGAGGATACGCAGTATTTT.